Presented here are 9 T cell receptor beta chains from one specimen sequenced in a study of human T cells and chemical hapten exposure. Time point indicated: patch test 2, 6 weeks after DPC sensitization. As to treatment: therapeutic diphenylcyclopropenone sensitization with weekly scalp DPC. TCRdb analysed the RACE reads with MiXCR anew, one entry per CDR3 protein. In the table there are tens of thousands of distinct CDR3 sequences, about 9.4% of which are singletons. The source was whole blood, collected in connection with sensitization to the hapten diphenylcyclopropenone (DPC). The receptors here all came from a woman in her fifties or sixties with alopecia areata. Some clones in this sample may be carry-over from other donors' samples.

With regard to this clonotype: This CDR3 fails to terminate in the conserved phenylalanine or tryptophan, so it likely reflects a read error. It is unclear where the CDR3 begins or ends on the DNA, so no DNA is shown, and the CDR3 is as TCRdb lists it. The CDR3 protein is CASSKGGNHL. V gene TRBV21-1 combines with J gene TRBJ1-2. TRBV21-1 is marked as a pseudogene. The CDR3 adds up to 10 amino acids, both ends counted.

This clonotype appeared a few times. Here the CDR3 DNA reads TGTGCCAGCAGCTTAAGTAGGGGCTTCTACGAGCAGTACTTC. Its protein is CASSLSRGFYEQYF. The chain uses TRBV7-2 and TRBJ2-7; maybe TRBD1 (5 bases). V was shortened by 2 bases and J by 3 bases, with 11 bases between the two germline ends. Germline V CDR1 and CDR2: SGHTA, FQGNSA. The CDR3 is made up of 14 amino acids.

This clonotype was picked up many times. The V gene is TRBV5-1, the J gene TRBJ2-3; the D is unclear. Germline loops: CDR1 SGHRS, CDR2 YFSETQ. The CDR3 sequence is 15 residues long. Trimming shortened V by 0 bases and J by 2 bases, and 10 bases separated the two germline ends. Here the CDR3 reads CASSLAEPNTDTQYF. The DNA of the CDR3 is TGCGCCAGCAGCTTGGCAGAACCCAACACAGATACGCAGTATTTT.

Written as DNA, the CDR3 is TGTGCCAGCAGCTTAGATCTGGGGGACTATGGCTACACCTTC. Amino acid sequence: CASSLDLGDYGYTF. The V call is TRBV11-2, the J call TRBJ1-2, with D possibly matching TRBD1 (5 bases). CDR1 is SGHAT, CDR2 FQNNGV, per germline. V lost 0 bases to trimming and J lost 3 bases, with 8 bases between them. CDR3 length equals 14 residues.

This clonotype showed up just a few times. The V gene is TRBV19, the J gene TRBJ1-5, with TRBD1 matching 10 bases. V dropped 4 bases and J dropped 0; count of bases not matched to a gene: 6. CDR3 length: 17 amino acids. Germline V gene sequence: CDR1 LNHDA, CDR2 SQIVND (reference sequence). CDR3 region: CASSRNRQGASNQPQHF. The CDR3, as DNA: TGTGCCAGTAGTAGAAATAGACAGGGGGCTAGCAATCAGCCCCAGCATTTT.

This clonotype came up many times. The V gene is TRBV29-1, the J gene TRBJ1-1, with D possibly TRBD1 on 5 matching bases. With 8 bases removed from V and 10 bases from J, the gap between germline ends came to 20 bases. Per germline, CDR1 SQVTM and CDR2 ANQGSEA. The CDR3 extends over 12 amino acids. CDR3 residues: CSFTYGGSGAFF. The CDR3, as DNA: TGCAGCTTTACCTATGGGGGAAGCGGAGCTTTCTTT.

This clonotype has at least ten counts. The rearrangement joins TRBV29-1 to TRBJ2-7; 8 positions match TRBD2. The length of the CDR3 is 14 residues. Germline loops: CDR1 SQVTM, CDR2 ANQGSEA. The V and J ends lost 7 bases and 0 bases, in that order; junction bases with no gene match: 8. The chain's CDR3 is CSAGESGGSYEQYF. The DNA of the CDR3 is TGCAGCGCTGGGGAGAGCGGGGGCTCCTACGAGCAGTACTTC.

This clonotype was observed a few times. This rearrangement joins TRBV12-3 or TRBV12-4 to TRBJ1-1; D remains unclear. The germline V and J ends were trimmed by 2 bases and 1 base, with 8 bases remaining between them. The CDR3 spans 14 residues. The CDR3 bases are TGTGCCAGCAGTTTATCGGTAGGGAACACTGAAGCTTTCTTT. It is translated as CASSLSVGNTEAFF.

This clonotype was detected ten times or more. The CDR3 sequence is CASGLVPGKEKLFF. Here the CDR3 DNA reads TGTGCTAGTGGTTTGGTACCAGGGAAGGAAAAACTGTTTTTT. V is TRBV12-5 and J is TRBJ1-4, with TRBD1 as a possible D gene (5 bases). The CDR3 totals 14 residues. V lost 0 bases to trimming and J lost 8 bases, with 10 bases between them. The germline V gene encodes CDR1 LGHNT and CDR2 FRNRAP.